This T cell receptor (beta chain) came from a study of shared clonotypes between healthy human individuals. The sorted-subset replicate PCRs were given around 200 ng DNA, which is approximately 30,000 T cell genomes. Authors' analysis steps: Filtering differed since immunoSEQ provided only junctions, with no quality scores. The data were produced by immunoSEQ multiplex PCR, yet TCRdb's version contains in-frame clones alone and is incomplete. V and J calls and clone size are copied from that table; D and trimming were computed from the DNA. The repertoire has approximately 620,000 clones, 97% of them found once; the top ten carry 0.057%. The length of the CDR3 is 14 residues. Trimming shortened V by 3 bases and J by 3 bases, and 12 bases separated the two germline ends. Looked up from germline, CDR1 is SNHLY and CDR2 is FYNNEI. Points from the study as a whole: A reduction in generation probabilities was seen for non-shared clonotypes relative to those shared by all four donors.

As to this clone: Its specificity is not known.

The chain has TRBV2 and TRBJ2-7, with unresolved D. Sequenced sample: naive CD4+ T cells sorted from blood. Subset reported: CD45RA+ positively selected. This TCR derives from a woman aged 25 to 39 in good health. The CDR3 here is CASSDDGPYYEQYF. In nucleotides, the CDR3 is TGTGCCAGCAGTGACGACGGACCATACTACGAGCAGTACTTC.